The 20 T cell receptor beta chains below all came from one sample that was sequenced in a study of cytomegalovirus exposure and HLA in healthy donors. 60 Vbeta and 13 Jbeta primers were used in PCR. Sequenced by immunoSEQ multiplex PCR; TCRdb stores in-frame clones only, minus some. The repertoire holds about 94,000 clones, approximately 72% seen once, with 7.1% in the top ten. The sequenced material came from PBMCs. The receptors come from a man in his forties or fifties in good health and CMV-seropositive.

This clone was seen once. The rearrangement links TRBV28 to TRBJ2-1; 7 nucleotides agree with TRBD1. The V gene's germline CDR1 is MDHEN and CDR2 SYDVKM. The J segment lost 5 bases and the V segment lost 3 bases, leaving 13 bases of the junction unmatched. CDR3 length: 17 residues. DNA for the CDR3: TGTGCCAGCAGTTTCGGGACAGCCCTTACCTTAAACAATGAGCAGTTCTTC. Residues: CASSFGTALTLNNEQFF. The variable domain in full, completed from reference TRBV28 and TRBJ2-1, reads DVKVTQSSRYLVKRTGEKVFLECVQDMDHENMFWYRQDPGLGLRLIYFSYDVKMKEKGDIPEGYSVSREKKERFSLILESASTNQTSMYLCASSFGTALTLNNEQFFGPGTRLTVL.

The chain has TRBV15 and TRBJ2-7; 8 bases fit TRBD2. Germline CDR1 and CDR2: LNHNV and YYDKDF (reference sequence). Trimming at V came to 4 bases and at J to 0 bases, leaving 8 bases not matched to a gene. CDR3 length: 16 residues. The CDR3 sequence: CATSKGGRGGSYEQYF. The CDR3 DNA reads TGTGCCACCAGCAAAGGAGGACGGGGGGGCTCCTACGAGCAGTACTTC.

The rearrangement joins TRBV19 to TRBJ2-7; no definite D call. Germline V lookup: CDR1 LNHDA, CDR2 SQIVND (reference sequence). This CDR3 spans 12 amino acids. V was shortened by 5 bases and J by 4 bases, with 9 bases between the two germline ends. The DNA of the CDR3 is TGTGCCAGTAGTCCCAACTATTACGAGCAGTACTTC. Its protein product is CASSPNYYEQYF. Full variable domain (remainder filled in from reference TRBV19 and TRBJ2-7): DGGITQSPKYLFRKEGQNVTLSCEQNLNHDAMYWYRQDPGQGLRLIYYSQIVNDFQKGDIAEGYSVSREKKESFPLTVTSAQKNPTAFYLCASSPNYYEQYFGPGTRLTVT.

The rearrangement joins TRBV7-8 to TRBJ1-2, with no clear D. Trimming cost V 4 bases and J 13 bases, with 19 bases left between them. This CDR3 has 13 amino acids. Germline CDR1 reads SGHVS; CDR2 reads FQNEAQ. The CDR3 protein is CASSSGRLQPSTF. CDR3 DNA: TGTGCCAGCAGCTCAGGCCGTCTGCAACCAAGCACCTTC.

The V call is TRBV7-8, the J call TRBJ1-2; 7 bases are shared with TRBD1. CDR1 and CDR2 from the germline V gene are SGHVS and FQNEAQ. J gave up 4 bases and V 5 bases, and 16 bases lay outside the gene matches. CDR3 length equals 17 residues. CDR3 DNA sequence: TGTGCCAGCAGCCCCCGACAGGGACCAGGCTTTGGCTATGGCTACACCTTC. As protein: CASSPRQGPGFGYGYTF.

Notes on this clone: The junction does not match germline at one end; this may be a read error. The rearrangement joins TRBV10-3 to TRBJ1-1; tentative D call: TRBD1 (6 bases). This CDR3 region has 11 residues. Per germline, CDR1 ENHRY and CDR2 SYGVKD. CDR3 bases: TGTGCCATCAGTGAGTCAAGTGGACAGACCTTT. Its protein is CAISESSGQTF.

The chain couples TRBV5-1 to TRBJ1-5, with 7 bases that match TRBD1. Germline trimming cut 0 bases from V and 6 bases from J; bases unmatched to any gene: 6. The germline V gene has CDR1 SGHRS and CDR2 YFSETQ. This CDR3 contains 15 residues. The DNA for the CDR3 is TGCGCCAGCAGCTTGGGTCAGGGGGTAAGTCAGCCCCAGCATTTT. This translates into CASSLGQGVSQPQHF.

The chain recombines TRBV7-6 with TRBJ2-3, with D possibly matching TRBD1 (6 bases). Germline V CDR1 and CDR2: SGHVS, FNYEAQ. Trimming cost V 5 bases and J 4 bases, with 10 bases left between them. The CDR3 loop spans 13 amino acids. The CDR3 coding sequence is TGTGCCAGCAGCCAGGGGATCGCAGATACGCAGTATTTT. Translating gives CASSQGIADTQYF.

Only a few counts were recorded for this clone. The chain employs TRBV29-1 and TRBJ2-3, with 13 bases lining up with TRBD2. This CDR3 region has 15 residues. Germline values: CDR1 SQVTM, CDR2 ANQGSEA. Losses at the gene ends were 6 bases for V and 4 bases for J; bases not matched to a gene: 7. The CDR3 nucleotides read TGCAGCGTAGGCACTAGCGGGAGGGCCGCAGATACGCAGTATTTT. Residues: CSVGTSGRAADTQYF.

This clone was observed a few times. The rearrangement uses TRBV4-1 and TRBJ2-2, with 10 bases lining up with TRBD2. Germline V gene sequence: CDR1 MGHRA, CDR2 YSYEKL. The CDR3 is made up of 17 amino acids. V trimming: 3 bases; J trimming: 4 bases; junction bases outside the gene matches: 8. The CDR3, as DNA: TGCGCCAGCAGCCAGGGGCTAGCGGGGGCACCCACCGGGGAGCTGTTTTTT. This encodes CASSQGLAGAPTGELFF.

The chain recombines TRBV4-2 with TRBJ2-1, with D possibly matching TRBD2 (5 bases). V was shortened by 3 bases and J by 0 bases, with 9 bases between the two germline ends. Per germline, CDR1 LGHNA and CDR2 YNFKEQ. The CDR3 runs 15 residues. CDR3 region: CASSQSGSSYNEQFF. In DNA form, the CDR3 reads TGTGCCAGCAGCCAGAGCGGTAGCTCCTACAATGAGCAGTTCTTC.

To note about this clone: One end of the junction does not line up with germline, which may come from a read error. The chain links TRBV7-7 to TRBJ2-7; the D gene is possibly TRBD2 (6 bases). Germline V gene sequence: CDR1 SSHAT, CDR2 FNYEAQ (reference sequence). The CDR3 runs to 18 residues. This CDR3 is CASSPGIAGSTRNHEQYF. The CDR3 coding sequence is TGTGCTAGCAGCCCGGGAATTGCGGGAAGTACACGTAACCACGAGCAGTACTTC.

V usage is TRBV11-2 and J usage is TRBJ2-1; 10 bases are shared with TRBD2. The CDR3 sequence is 16 residues long. With V trimmed by 3 bases and J by 7 bases, 9 bases remained unmatched. The V gene's germline CDR1 is SGHAT and CDR2 FQNNGV. CDR3 protein: CASSFGSGGLVNEQFF. Here the CDR3 DNA reads TGTGCCAGCAGCTTTGGTAGCGGGGGGCTCGTGAATGAGCAGTTCTTC.

The rearrangement uses TRBV28 and TRBJ1-2, with D maybe TRBD1 (6 bases). The CDR3 has 13 amino acids. The germline CDR1 and CDR2 sequences are MDHEN and SYDVKM. The ends were cut back, 5 bases at V and 6 bases at J, with 13 bases in the middle. The CDR3 DNA sequence: TGTGCCAGCAGTCCCAGCTACAGGGATGGCTACACCTTC. This gives the protein CASSPSYRDGYTF.

V usage is TRBV5-4 and J usage is TRBJ2-2; D perhaps matches TRBD2 (5 bases). This CDR3 is built from 12 residues. Trimming took off 10 bases at V and 4 bases at J, with 11 bases between the two ends. From germline, CDR1 is SGHNT and CDR2 YYREEE (reference sequence). The CDR3 nucleotides read TGTGCCGGTACTAGACTCACCGGGGAGCTGTTTTTT. It codes for CAGTRLTGELFF.

The CDR3 is CAISGGGRTDTQYF. The CDR3 DNA follows: TGTGCCATCAGTGGCGGAGGTAGGACAGATACGCAGTATTTT. The V and J genes are TRBV10-3 and TRBJ2-3; possible D gene TRBD2, 5 bases. Per germline, CDR1 ENHRY and CDR2 SYGVKD. V dropped 4 bases and J dropped 3 bases, with 11 bases sitting between them. CDR3 length: 14 amino acids.

CDR3 coding DNA: TGTGCCAGCAGTTTATATGACAGGCCTTCCTACGAGCAGTACTTC. Its protein product is CASSLYDRPSYEQYF. This chain links TRBV27 with TRBJ2-7, with TRBD1 as a possible D gene (6 bases). Per the germline V gene, CDR1 is MNHEY and CDR2 is SMNVEV (reference sequence). There are 15 residues in the CDR3. V dropped 1 base and J dropped 1 base, with 11 bases sitting between them.

The chain joins TRBV5-4 to TRBJ2-7; 10 bases are shared with TRBD1. V gave up 4 bases and J gave up 1 base; unmatched junction bases: 17. The CDR3 sequence is 19 residues long. Germline V CDR1 and CDR2: SGHNT, YYREEE (reference sequence). This CDR3 reads CASSPGFRDRGSNSYEQYF. The DNA for the CDR3 is TGTGCCAGCAGCCCGGGTTTCCGGGACAGGGGATCTAATTCCTACGAGCAGTACTTC.

This rearrangement joins TRBV29-1 to TRBJ2-7; 9 bases are a match to TRBD2. From germline, CDR1 is SQVTM and CDR2 ANQGSEA. The CDR3 extends over 13 amino acids. V trimming: 1 base; J trimming: 2 bases; junction bases outside the gene matches: 0. This CDR3 reads CSVEGGGAYEQYF. In DNA, the CDR3 is TGCAGCGTTGAAGGCGGGGGGGCCTACGAGCAGTACTTC.

In the case of this clone: The conserved closing phenylalanine or tryptophan is absent in this CDR3, likely reflecting a read error. The chain links TRBV29-1 to TRBJ1-2; D remains ambiguous. CDR3 length: 9 amino acids. Trimming left V 8 bases short and J 8 bases short, with 9 bases between. Per germline, CDR1 SQVTM and CDR2 ANQGSEA. CDR3 nucleotide sequence: TGCAGCCTTCAGGAGGGCTACACCCTC. Translating it yields CSLQEGYTL.